A selection of T cell receptor beta chains follows, all from one sample in a study of T cell responses to AZD1222 COVID-19 vaccine. The data were produced by immunoSEQ multiplex PCR, yet TCRdb's version contains in-frame clones alone and is incomplete. The sample includes about 84,000 clones, approximately 85% of them seen just once. Sequencing used peripheral blood, obtained 28 days after the second AZD1222 dose. Receptor source: an adult who received the AZD1222 COVID-19 vaccine. Each CDR3 is given with its conserved first and last residue. The D gene is left open where the match is weak. Clone size is shown for a subset of rows, as once, few, many or a class of expanded clone.

>TRBJ1-2|TRBV28|TRBD1|.
CASIPHGLQGGSGYTF
TGTGCCAGCATCCCTCACGGTTTACAGGGGGGTTCTGGCTACACCTTC
>TRBJ1-6|TRBV4-1|TRBD1|.
CASSLGDRANSPLHF
TGCGCCAGCAGCCTCGGGGACAGGGCCAATTCACCCCTCCACTTT
>TRBJ2-3|TRBV5-1|.|few
CASSETTNTQYF
TGCGCCAGCAGCGAGACTACCAATACGCAGTATTTT
>TRBJ1-2|TRBV2|TRBD1|.
CASGTGGNYGYTF
TGTGCCAGCGGGACAGGGGGCAACTATGGCTACACCTTC
>TRBJ1-2|TRBV10-1|.|.
CASSSDRNYGYTF
TGCGCCAGCTCCTCCGACAGGAACTATGGCTACACCTTC
>TRBJ2-1|TRBV7-9|.|once
CASSFGGGPEQFF
TGTGCCAGCAGCTTCGGGGGCGGGCCCGAGCAGTTCTTC
>TRBJ1-5|TRBV3-1/TRBV3-2|.|.
CASSQEPSQPQHF
TGTGCCAGCAGCCAGGAACCAAGTCAGCCCCAGCATTTT
>TRBJ2-7|TRBV5-6|.|.
CASSLGPGDYEQYF
TGTGCCAGCAGCCTGGGCCCGGGGGACTACGAGCAGTACTTC
>TRBJ1-1|TRBV19|.|.
CASSRGGANTEAFF
TGTGCCAGTAGTCGGGGGGGGGCGAACACTGAAGCTTTCTTT
>TRBJ1-2|TRBV4-1|.|.
CASSQTWDNGYTF
TGCGCCAGCAGCCAAACCTGGGATAATGGCTACACCTTC
>TRBJ2-1|TRBV28|TRBD2|.
CASSRGGGNEQFF
TGTGCCAGCAGCCGCGGGGGAGGCAATGAGCAGTTCTTC